A selection of T cell receptor beta chains follows, all from one sample in a study of long-term antiretroviral therapy in people with HIV. Sequencing used immunoSEQ multiplex PCR; TCRdb keeps in-frame clones, though not all of them. The profile shows approximately 16,000 clones, about 81% of them singletons. The sample in question was unsorted PBMCs, obtained about 3.1 years after starting antiretroviral therapy. The receptors originated from a woman aged 40 to 50 with HIV. The CDR3 runs from the conserved cysteine through the conserved F or W. A D gene is named only where the DNA matches it firmly. Part of the rows lack a size; the others show once, few, many or a class for expanded clones.

abundance	v_gene	j_gene	d_gene	CDR3nt	CDR3aa
-	TRBV30	TRBJ1-6	-	TGTGCCTGGACCCCCCCAGTCCCCGGGGCCCATAATTCACCCCTCCACTTT	CAWTPPVPGAHNSPLHF
-	TRBV5-1	TRBJ2-3	-	TGCGCCAGCAGCCCCCGAGGGGGGGGAGGTATAGATACGCAGTATTTT	CASSPRGGGGIDTQYF
-	TRBV6-5	TRBJ1-1	TRBD1	TGTGCCAGCAGGGTAGGACAGGGGAGCACTGAAGCTTTCTTT	CASRVGQGSTEAFF
-	TRBV5-4	TRBJ1-2	-	TGTGCCAGCAGCTTGGTTGGGGGCTATGGCTACACCTTC	CASSLVGGYGYTF
once	TRBV5-1	TRBJ2-2	-	TGCGCCAGCAGCTTGGTACAGGATCACACCGGGGAGCTGTTTTTT	CASSLVQDHTGELFF
-	TRBV5-1	TRBJ2-3	-	TGCGCCAGCAGCAGGGGGATGGGGGGAAGCGCAGATACGCAGTATTTT	CASSRGMGGSADTQYF
-	TRBV6-1	TRBJ1-5	TRBD1	TGTGCCAGCAGTATGGGACAGGGGGCCAATCAGCCCCAGCATTTT	CASSMGQGANQPQHF
-	TRBV2	TRBJ1-5	-	TGTGCCAGCAGGAACCAGGGGACCAGCAATCAGCCCCAGCATTTT	CASRNQGTSNQPQHF
-	TRBV7-9	TRBJ1-2	-	TGTGCCAGCAGCCGAGGGGAACAGATGCTTGGCTACACCTTC	CASSRGEQMLGYTF
-	TRBV6-1	TRBJ2-7	-	TGTGCCAGCAGACTACAGGGTCGGCAGTACTTC	CASRLQGRQYF
once	TRBV5-6	TRBJ1-1	-	TGTGCCAGCAGCTTATTAGGGCCCATGAACACTGAAGCTTTCTTT	CASSLLGPMNTEAFF
-	TRBV19	TRBJ2-2	TRBD2	TGTGCCAGTACCCCTGGGGCGGGGGGTAATACCGGGGAGCTGTTTTTT	CASTPGAGGNTGELFF
-	TRBV2	TRBJ1-2	TRBD1	TGTGCCAGCAGCCCCCAGGGGGCTAACTATGGCTACACCTTC	CASSPQGANYGYTF
-	TRBV2	TRBJ1-1	TRBD1	TGTGCCAGCAGGGGACAGGAAATTACTGAAGCTTTCTTT	CASRGQEITEAFF
-	TRBV20-1	TRBJ2-1	-	TGCAGTGCTAGAGATCTGAATGAGCAGTTCTTC	CSARDLNEQFF
few	TRBV6-6	TRBJ1-1	-	TGTGCCAGCAGTTCCTCCGACACTGAAGCTTTCTTT	CASSSSDTEAFF
few	TRBV6-5	TRBJ2-3	-	TGTGCCAGCAGTTACGGGGGACCTCTAGATACGCAGTATTTT	CASSYGGPLDTQYF
-	TRBV9	TRBJ2-7	TRBD2	TGTGCCAGCAGCTTTAGCGGGAGGGGGTCCGTCGAGCAGTACTTC	CASSFSGRGSVEQYF
-	TRBV2	TRBJ2-1	-	TGTGCCAGCAGTTCTGACGGATACAATGAGCAGTTCTTC	CASSSDGYNEQFF
-	TRBV18	TRBJ1-4	-	TGTGCCAGCTCACCGTTAGGTACCGGGTCTAATGAAAAACTGTTTTTT	CASSPLGTGSNEKLFF
-	TRBV5-1	TRBJ2-5	TRBD2	TGCGCCAGCACGATAGGGGCGGGGGGGCGACAAGAGACCCAGTACTTC	CASTIGAGGRQETQYF
-	TRBV7-2	TRBJ2-7	TRBD2	TGTGCCAGCAGTCCAAGTCCCGGGACTAGCGGGGGCCTAGCGAGTGAGCAGTACTTC	CASSPSPGTSGGLASEQYF
-	TRBV18	TRBJ1-4	-	TGTGCCAGCTCACAAGAGGGTGCCGGGGAAAAACTGTTTTTT	CASSQEGAGEKLFF
-	TRBV27	TRBJ2-7	TRBD1	TGTGCCAGCAGTTTATCTGGGACAGGGTCCTACGAGCAGTACTTC	CASSLSGTGSYEQYF
once	TRBV19	TRBJ2-3	TRBD2	TGTGCCAGTAGTAAGATAGCGGGGGGGGCAGATACGCAGTATTTT	CASSKIAGGADTQYF
-	TRBV5-1	TRBJ1-1	-	TGCGCCAGCAGCTTTCAGACAGAGATGAACACTGAAGCTTTCTTT	CASSFQTEMNTEAFF
-	TRBV9	TRBJ2-5	TRBD2	TGTGCCAGCGCGTGGACTAGCGGGGGGGCCGGGGAGACCCAGTACTTC	CASAWTSGGAGETQYF
few	TRBV7-9	TRBJ2-2	TRBD1	TGTGCCAGCAGCGTATCCGGGACAGGGGTGTCCGGGGAGCTGTTTTTT	CASSVSGTGVSGELFF
-	TRBV10-3	TRBJ1-4	-	TGTGCCATCAGTGAGGTATTGGGGCAGGATAATGAAAAACTGTTTTTT	CAISEVLGQDNEKLFF
-	TRBV10-3	TRBJ2-2	TRBD1	TGTGCCATCAGGAGGGACAGGGGAAACACCGGGGAGCTGTTTTTT	CAIRRDRGNTGELFF
-	TRBV9	TRBJ2-7	-	TGTGCCAGCAGCGCCTCTAAGGCGAGTAACACCTACGAGCAGTACTTC	CASSASKASNTYEQYF
-	TRBV14	TRBJ1-2	TRBD1	TGTGCCAGCAGCCCTAGGACAGGGCCCAGTGGGGGCTACACCTTC	CASSPRTGPSGGYTF
-	TRBV6-1	TRBJ1-1	-	TGTGCCAGCAGTCTGGTAGGGAACACTGAAGCTTTCTTT	CASSLVGNTEAFF
-	TRBV10-2	TRBJ2-7	-	TGCGCCAGCAGTGAACAGGGCTCCTACGAGCAGTACTTC	CASSEQGSYEQYF
few	TRBV10-3	TRBJ2-7	TRBD1	TGTGCCATGGGGACAGGGGGGTACGAGCAGTACTTC	CAMGTGGYEQYF
-	TRBV6-1	TRBJ1-2	-	TGTGCCAGCAGGCGGGACGGCTACTATGGCTACACCTTC	CASRRDGYYGYTF
-	TRBV7-2	TRBJ1-1	-	TGTGCCAGCAGCCGTCCCGGGGGGCGGACTGAAGCTTTCTTT	CASSRPGGRTEAFF
few	TRBV2	TRBJ2-1	-	TGTGCCAGCAGCCCGGACCTCTACAATGAGCAGTTCTTC	CASSPDLYNEQFF
-	TRBV13	TRBJ2-7	-	TGTGCCAGCAGCTTAGGACGTAACCTCTCCCCCTACGAGCAGTACTTC	CASSLGRNLSPYEQYF
-	TRBV6-5	TRBJ1-1	TRBD1	TGTGCCAGCAGTTACACGGGACAGGGAAGAGGAACTGAAGCTTTCTTT	CASSYTGQGRGTEAFF
-	TRBV7-7	TRBJ2-5	-	TGTGCCAGCAGCTTAGCGCTGGGGGGACCAGAGACCCAGTACTTC	CASSLALGGPETQYF
-	TRBV4-3	TRBJ1-2	TRBD1	TGCGCCAGCAGCCAAATTCCAGGGGGCGACTATGGCTACACCTTC	CASSQIPGGDYGYTF
-	TRBV30	TRBJ2-3	-	TGTGCCTGGAGTGGGACTCTGAGCACAGATACGCAGTATTTT	CAWSGTLSTDTQYF
-	TRBV4-1	TRBJ1-4	TRBD1	TGCGCCAGCAGCCAAGATTTTACAGGGGGATTACGGCGTGAAAAACTGTTTTTT	CASSQDFTGGLRREKLFF
-	TRBV27	TRBJ2-1	TRBD1	TGTGCCAGCAGTTTATCGGGCCTTACAGGGGGGTGGGTGGATGAGCAGTTCTTC	CASSLSGLTGGWVDEQFF
-	TRBV11-2	TRBJ2-7	-	TGTGCCAGCAGCCCTCTCGGGGGCTACGAGCAGTACTTC	CASSPLGGYEQYF
-	TRBV10-3	TRBJ2-2	TRBD2	TGTGCCATCAGGAAACTAGCGGGGGAAGCCGGGGAGCTGTTTTTT	CAIRKLAGEAGELFF
-	TRBV29-1	TRBJ2-5	TRBD1	TGCAGCGTTGAAGCCCGACAGGGGACGGAGACCCAGTACTTC	CSVEARQGTETQYF
few	TRBV27	TRBJ1-2	TRBD1	TGTGCCAGCAGTCCAGAGACAGGGCTGGACTATGGCTACACCTTC	CASSPETGLDYGYTF
once	TRBV2	TRBJ1-3	-	TGTGCCAGCAGTCCCGAGTCACACTCTGGAAACACCATATATTTT	CASSPESHSGNTIYF
medium-sized	TRBV7-9	TRBJ2-2	TRBD1	TGTGCCAGCAGCCAGCGGACAGGGGCAAACACCGGGGAGCTGTTTTTT	CASSQRTGANTGELFF
-	TRBV29-1	TRBJ1-1	TRBD1	TGCAGCGTGGGACAGTCGAACACTGAAGCTTTCTTT	CSVGQSNTEAFF
-	TRBV18	TRBJ1-5	-	TGTGCCAGCTCACCAAATACAGGGTGGGGTGGTCAGCCCCAGCATTTT	CASSPNTGWGGQPQHF
-	TRBV7-9	TRBJ2-4	-	TGTGCCAGCAGCTCTAGGGGGAGCCAAAACATTCAGTACTTC	CASSSRGSQNIQYF
once	TRBV18	TRBJ1-2	-	TGTGCCAGCTCACGGGAAGGTGGAGTTGGCTACACCTTC	CASSREGGVGYTF
-	TRBV5-1	TRBJ1-2	-	TGCGCCAGCAGCTTGTTACAGGGAAACTATGGCTACACCTTC	CASSLLQGNYGYTF
-	TRBV5-4	TRBJ2-5	-	TGTGCCAGCAGCTTATCAGGGGTGGAGACCCAGTACTTC	CASSLSGVETQYF
once	TRBV30	TRBJ1-2	TRBD1	TGTGCCTGGGGACAGGGAACTTGGGATGGCTACACCTTC	CAWGQGTWDGYTF
-	TRBV10-3	TRBJ1-1	TRBD1	TGTGCCATCGGGGACAGGGGGCTTAAGGTCACTGAAGCTTTCTTT	CAIGDRGLKVTEAFF